The 8 T cell receptor beta chains given below trace back to one sample, sequenced in a study of blood T cell repertoires in COVID-19. Measured with immunoSEQ multiplex PCR; TCRdb has only the in-frame clones, and not every one. Of about 180,000 clones in the sample, approximately 87% were seen once. The sample consisted of peripheral blood. These receptors originate from a person aged 65-85 years with COVID-19, enrolled during active disease.

The V and J genes are TRBV6-6 and TRBJ2-3; 11 positions match TRBD2. CDR1 MNHNY and CDR2 SVGAGI come from the germline V gene (reference sequence). With 5 bases clipped from V and 2 bases from J, the junction kept 3 bases outside the gene matches. This CDR3 has 15 amino acids. The CDR3 loop reads CASSVAGGITDTQYF. Written as DNA, the CDR3 is TGTGCCAGCAGTGTAGCGGGGGGGATCACAGATACGCAGTATTTT.

This sequence joins TRBV3-1 (or the pseudogene TRBV3-2) and TRBJ1-5; tentatively, D is TRBD1 (6 bases). This CDR3 comprises 14 residues. Germline loops: CDR1 LGHDT, CDR2 YNNKEL (reference sequence). The V gene lost 5 bases and the J gene lost 8 bases, with 16 bases spanning the gap. The CDR3 loop is CASSTTGSGKPQHF. CDR3 bases: TGTGCCAGCAGCACAACAGGGTCAGGGAAGCCCCAGCATTTT.

V is TRBV28 and J is TRBJ2-1; TRBD2 aligns across 10 bases. V dropped 2 bases and J dropped 3; count of bases not matched to a gene: 4. CDR1 is MDHEN, CDR2 SYDVKM, per germline. The CDR3 consists of 16 residues. The CDR3 loop reads CASSLLTSGNYNEQFF. As DNA, the CDR3 is TGTGCCAGCAGTTTACTAACTAGCGGGAACTACAATGAGCAGTTCTTC.

V and J are TRBV7-2 and TRBJ2-7; 12 bases map to TRBD1. V shed 5 bases, J shed 7 bases, and the junction held 9 bases outside the gene matches. In germline, CDR1 is SGHTA, CDR2 FQGNSA. CDR3 length equals 15 residues. The CDR3 here is CASSPRGQGAKEQYF. The CDR3 bases are TGTGCCAGCAGCCCGAGGGGACAGGGGGCAAAAGAGCAGTACTTC.

The V gene is TRBV11-3, the J gene TRBJ1-2; 11 bases align to TRBD1. The junction had 6 bases not matched to a gene; V was cut back by 0 bases and J by 3 bases. This CDR3 contains 17 residues. The germline gives CDR1 SGHNT, CDR2 YENEEA. This CDR3 reads CASSLDLDRGRYYGYTF. The DNA of the CDR3 is TGTGCCAGCAGCTTAGATTTGGACAGGGGGCGATACTATGGCTACACCTTC.

This chain uses TRBV27 with TRBJ1-6, with 7 bases identical to TRBD1. The germline gives CDR1 MNHEY, CDR2 SMNVEV (reference sequence). Trimming at V came to 6 bases and at J to 9 bases, leaving 8 bases not matched to a gene. The CDR3 is made up of 14 amino acids. CDR3 loop: CASRGRGVVSPLHF. The DNA for the CDR3 is TGTGCCAGCAGGGGCAGGGGGGTAGTTTCACCCCTCCACTTT.

V gene TRBV28 combines with J gene TRBJ2-7, with D possibly being TRBD1 (6 bases). The CDR3 covers 16 residues. Between the trimmed V and J ends, which lost 2 bases and 0 bases, there was a span of 14 bases. Looked up from germline, CDR1 is MDHEN and CDR2 is SYDVKM. For the CDR3, the DNA is TGTGCCAGCAGTTTAGGGGGCTCCAGGGACTCCTACGAGCAGTACTTC. Its translation is CASSLGGSRDSYEQYF.

The chain links TRBV7-9 to TRBJ1-2, with D unresolved. This CDR3 comprises 11 residues. Germline values: CDR1 SEHNR, CDR2 FQNEAQ (reference sequence). V was cut by 1 base and J by 8 bases, with 5 bases left in between. In nucleotides, the CDR3 is TGTGCCAGCAGCTTAGGAGGGGGCTACACCTTC. As protein: CASSLGGGYTF. Full variable domain (outside the CDR3, taken from reference TRBV7-9 and TRBJ1-2): DTGVSQNPRHKITKRGQNVTFRCDPISEHNRLYWYRQTLGQGPEFLTYFQNEAQLEKSRLLSDRFSAERPKGSFSTLEIQRTEQGDSAMYLCASSLGGGYTFGSGTRLTVV.